This T cell receptor beta chain was obtained from a study of blood T cells in healthy people across ages. Combining a sample-barcoded 5' primer with a J-beta primer mix, a second PCR ran for roughly 6 to 12 cycles. TCRdb called the 5' RACE reads again in MiXCR, with one record for every CDR3 protein. The table includes around 1.1 million distinct CDR3 sequences, roughly two fifths detected once. A note on this clonotype: Compared with germline, one end of the junction differs, possibly owing to a read error.

Peripheral blood from each donor was collected in a volume of approximately 9.2 milliliters. CDR1 is SGHTA, CDR2 FQGNSA, per germline. There are 17 residues in the CDR3. Sample: blood. The chain couples TRBV7-2 to TRBJ2-4; D possibly corresponds to TRBD2 (6 bases). This receptor was taken from a man between 18 and 29 years old in good health. The CDR3 nucleotides are TGTGCCTGCAGCTTAGCGGCAGCTGGGCTAACCAAAAACATTCAGTACTTC. Translation: CACSLAAAGLTKNIQYF.